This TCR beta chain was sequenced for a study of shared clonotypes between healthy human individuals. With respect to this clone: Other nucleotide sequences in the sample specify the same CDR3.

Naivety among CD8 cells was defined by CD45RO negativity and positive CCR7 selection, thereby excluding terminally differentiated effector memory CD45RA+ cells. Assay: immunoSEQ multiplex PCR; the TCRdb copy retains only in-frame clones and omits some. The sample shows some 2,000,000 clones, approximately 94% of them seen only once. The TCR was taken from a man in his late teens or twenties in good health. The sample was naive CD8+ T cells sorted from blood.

The CDR3 DNA is TGTGCCAGCAGTTACGGGGAGTCCTACGAGCAGTACTTC. This gives the protein CASSYGESYEQYF. This rearrangement joins TRBV6-5 to TRBJ2-7; possibly TRBD2 for D (5 bases). The V gene lost 2 bases and the J gene lost 1 base, with 6 bases spanning the gap. CDR3 size: 13 residues. Germline assignment: CDR1 MNHEY and CDR2 SVGAGI.